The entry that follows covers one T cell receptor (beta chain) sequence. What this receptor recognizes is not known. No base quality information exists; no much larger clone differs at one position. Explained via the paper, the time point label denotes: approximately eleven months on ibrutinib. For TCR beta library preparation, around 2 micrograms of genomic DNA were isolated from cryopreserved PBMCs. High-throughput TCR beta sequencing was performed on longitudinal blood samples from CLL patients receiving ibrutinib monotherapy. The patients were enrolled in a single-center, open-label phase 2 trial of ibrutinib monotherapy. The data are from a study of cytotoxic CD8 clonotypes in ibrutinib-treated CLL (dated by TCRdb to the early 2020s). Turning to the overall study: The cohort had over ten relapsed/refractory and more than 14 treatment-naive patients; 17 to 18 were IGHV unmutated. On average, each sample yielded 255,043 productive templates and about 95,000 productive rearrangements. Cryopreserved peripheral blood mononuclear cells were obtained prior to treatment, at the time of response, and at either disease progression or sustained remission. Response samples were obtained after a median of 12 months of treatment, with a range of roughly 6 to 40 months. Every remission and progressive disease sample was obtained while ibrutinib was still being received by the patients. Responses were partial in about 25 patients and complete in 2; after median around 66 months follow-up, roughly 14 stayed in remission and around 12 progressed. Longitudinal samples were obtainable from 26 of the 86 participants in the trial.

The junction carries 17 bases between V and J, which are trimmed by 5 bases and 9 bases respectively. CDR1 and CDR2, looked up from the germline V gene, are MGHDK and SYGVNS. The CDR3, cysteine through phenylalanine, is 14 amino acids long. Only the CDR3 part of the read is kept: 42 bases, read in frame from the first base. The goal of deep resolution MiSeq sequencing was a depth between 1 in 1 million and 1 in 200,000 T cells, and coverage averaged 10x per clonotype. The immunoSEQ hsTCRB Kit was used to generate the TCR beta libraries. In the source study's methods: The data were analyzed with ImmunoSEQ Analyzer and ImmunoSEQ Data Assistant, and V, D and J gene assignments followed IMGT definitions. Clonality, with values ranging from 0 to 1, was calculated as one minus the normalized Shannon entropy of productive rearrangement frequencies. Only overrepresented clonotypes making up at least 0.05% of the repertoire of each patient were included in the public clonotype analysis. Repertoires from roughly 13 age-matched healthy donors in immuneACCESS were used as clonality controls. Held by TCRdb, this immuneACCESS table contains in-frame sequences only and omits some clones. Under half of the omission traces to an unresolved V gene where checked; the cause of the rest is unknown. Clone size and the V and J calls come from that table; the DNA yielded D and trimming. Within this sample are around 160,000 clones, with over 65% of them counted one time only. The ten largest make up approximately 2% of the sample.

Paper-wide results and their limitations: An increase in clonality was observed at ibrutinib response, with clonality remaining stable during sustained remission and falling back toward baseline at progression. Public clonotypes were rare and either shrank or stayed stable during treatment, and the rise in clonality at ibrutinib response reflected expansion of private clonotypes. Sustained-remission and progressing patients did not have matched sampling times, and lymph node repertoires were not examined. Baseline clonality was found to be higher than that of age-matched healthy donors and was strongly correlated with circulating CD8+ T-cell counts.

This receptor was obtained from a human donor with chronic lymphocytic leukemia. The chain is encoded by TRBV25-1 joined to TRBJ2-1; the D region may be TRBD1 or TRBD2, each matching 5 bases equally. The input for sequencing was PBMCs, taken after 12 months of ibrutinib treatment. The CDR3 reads CASSRMGDGAEQFF. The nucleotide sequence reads TGTGCCAGCAGTAGAATGGGGGACGGGGCTGAGCAGTTCTTC.